The subject of this entry is one TCR beta chain. The CDR3 totals 14 residues. CDR1 MGHDK and CDR2 SYGVNS come from the germline V gene. This sample was included in a study of T cells expressing NK-cell markers. After re-calling the 5' RACE reads, TCRdb lists one entry per CDR3 protein, DNA absent. The repertoire shows about 390,000 distinct CDR3 sequences; the top ten hold around a tenth. This receptor was identified in a woman between 45 and 60 years old in good health. The specimen sequenced was blood T cells: a sorted CD56 or NKG2C T cell subset, CD4+ or CD8+ T cells, or bulk PBMC T cells (not recorded which). The V gene is TRBV25-1, the J gene TRBJ2-7; TCRdb's D call, TRBD1, is unchecked because there is no DNA. This CDR3 reads CASGLAGSSSEQYF.